This T cell receptor beta chain derives from a study of blood T cell repertoires in COVID-19. The protocol was immunoSEQ multiplex PCR, while the TCRdb copy is restricted to in-frame clones and leaves out a portion. Of under 200,000 clones detected, about 86% appear once; the ten largest clones hold 0.75% to 0.9%. The CDR3 consists of 14 residues. The J segment lost 6 bases and the V segment lost 3 bases, leaving 8 bases of the junction unmatched. Germline V lookup: CDR1 SGHTA, CDR2 FQGNSA. The chain employs TRBV7-2 and TRBJ2-7, with 7 bases lining up with TRBD2. Sequenced sample: peripheral blood. This sequence was found in a woman in her 70s with acute or convalescent COVID-19. For the CDR3, the DNA is TGTGCCAGCAGCTTTGGTAGCGGGCCGACCGAGCAGTACTTC. It encodes CASSFGSGPTEQYF.